This T cell receptor beta chain emerged from a study of T-cell reconstitution after alpha-beta-depleted transplantation in children. On this clonotype: What it recognizes is unknown.

Using unique molecular identifiers, the investigators prepared the TCRbeta library. TCRdb re-analysed the PCR reads in MiXCR, keeping a single row per CDR3 protein. In the table there are about 470,000 distinct CDR3 sequences, 43% of which are singletons. Study outcomes and limitations: Where alpha-beta T cells came from about two months after transplant was reportedly several hundred expanded graft clones. Fresh T-cell production supplied most of the T-cell counts and diversity seen one year after transplant.

The sequence derives from a girl aged 2 to 9 with aplastic anemia, due to receive a stem cell transplant. Sequencing used PBMCs, obtained before TCRalphabeta/CD19-depleted stem cell transplant.

CDR3 sequence (DNA): TGCAGTGCTAGAGTCGGGAGAAGAGAGACCCAGTACTTC. Translating gives CSARVGRRETQYF. The chain couples TRBV20-1 to TRBJ2-5, with D tentatively TRBD2 (6 bases). The CDR3 is made up of 13 amino acids. The germline V gene encodes CDR1 DFQATT and CDR2 SNEGSKA (reference sequence). V was clipped by 1 base and J by 4 bases, with 10 bases between them.